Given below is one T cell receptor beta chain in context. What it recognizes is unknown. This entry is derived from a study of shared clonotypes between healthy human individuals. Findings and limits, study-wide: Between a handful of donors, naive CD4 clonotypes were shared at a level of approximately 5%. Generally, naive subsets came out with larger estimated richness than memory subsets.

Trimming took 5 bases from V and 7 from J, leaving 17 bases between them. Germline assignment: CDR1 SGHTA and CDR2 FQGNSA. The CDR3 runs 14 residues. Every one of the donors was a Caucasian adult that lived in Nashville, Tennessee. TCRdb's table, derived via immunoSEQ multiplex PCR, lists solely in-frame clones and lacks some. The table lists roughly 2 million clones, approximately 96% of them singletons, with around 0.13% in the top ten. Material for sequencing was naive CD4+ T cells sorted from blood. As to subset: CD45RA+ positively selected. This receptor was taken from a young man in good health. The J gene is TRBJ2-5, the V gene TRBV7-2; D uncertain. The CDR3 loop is CASSPPSNHLTQYF. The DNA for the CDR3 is TGTGCCAGCAGCCCCCCGTCTAACCACCTGACCCAGTACTTC. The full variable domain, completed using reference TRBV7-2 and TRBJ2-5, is GAGVSQSPSNKVTEKGKDVELRCDPISGHTALYWYRQSLGQGLEFLIYFQGNSAPDKSGLPSDRFSAERTGGSVSTLTIQRTQQEDSAVYLCASSPPSNHLTQYFGPGTRLLVL.